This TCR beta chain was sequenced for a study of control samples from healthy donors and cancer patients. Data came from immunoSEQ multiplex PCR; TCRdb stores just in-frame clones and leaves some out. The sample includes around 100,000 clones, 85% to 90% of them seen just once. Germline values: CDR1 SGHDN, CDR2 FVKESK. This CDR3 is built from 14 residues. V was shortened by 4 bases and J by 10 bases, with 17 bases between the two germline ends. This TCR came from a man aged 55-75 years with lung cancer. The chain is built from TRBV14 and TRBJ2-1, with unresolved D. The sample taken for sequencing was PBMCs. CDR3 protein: CASSRYGGRSEQFF. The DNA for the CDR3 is TGTGCCAGCAGCCGATATGGTGGACGCTCGGAGCAGTTCTTC.